A selection of T cell receptor beta chains follows, all from one sample in a study of siplizumab effects on memory and regulatory T cells. Using immunoSEQ multiplex PCR, the repertoire was profiled, and TCRdb retains in-frame clones only, with some absent. Of around 100,000 clones in the sample, 85% to 95% were seen once. Sequences were obtained from non-Treg CD4+ T cells sorted from blood. These receptors came from a human donor in good health. CDR3s include the opening cysteine and the closing phenylalanine or tryptophan.

CDR3: CASSLTGLAGDYEQYF; V: TRBV5-8
CDR3: CAIGGDLDPYEQYF; V: TRBV28
CDR3: CASSGRDRTEAFF; V: TRBV2
CDR3: CASSNVGKSSYNEQFF; V: TRBV19
CDR3: CASSPPGLAGQDTQYF; V: TRBV9
CDR3: CASSDKNFGGSPGELFF; V: TRBV6-4
CDR3: CASSQDVLPGGETQYF; V: TRBV4-1
CDR3: CAWGGTGLFYEQYF; V: TRBV30
CDR3: CASRMTGRDTQYF; V: TRBV2
CDR3: CASSGAGTMSGELFF; V: TRBV6-1
CDR3: CASIPSLGSYEQYF; V: TRBV6-6
CDR3: CASSSGQPWETQYF; V: TRBV11-2
CDR3: CASSLAGRETQYF; V: TRBV5-1